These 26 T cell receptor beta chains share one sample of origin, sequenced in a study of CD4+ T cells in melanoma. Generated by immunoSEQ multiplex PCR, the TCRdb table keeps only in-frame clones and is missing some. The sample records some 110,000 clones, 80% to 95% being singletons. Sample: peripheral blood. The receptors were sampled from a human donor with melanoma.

For the CDR3, the DNA is TGTGCCAGCAGGACTCTACAGGGGGGCCAAGAGACCCAGTACTTC. This sequence encodes CASRTLQGGQETQYF. The rearrangement links TRBV27 to TRBJ2-5; 8 bases map to TRBD1. After removal of 6 bases from V and 1 base from J, the junction contained 7 bases not matched to a gene. Germline lookup yields CDR1 MNHEY and CDR2 SMNVEV (reference sequence). The CDR3 extends over 15 amino acids.

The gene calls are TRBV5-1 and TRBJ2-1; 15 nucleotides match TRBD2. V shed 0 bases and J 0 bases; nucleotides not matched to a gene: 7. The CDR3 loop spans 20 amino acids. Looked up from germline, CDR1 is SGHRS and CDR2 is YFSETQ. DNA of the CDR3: TGCGCCAGCAGCTTGGATCCGGGACTAGCGGGGGGAACCTCCTACAATGAGCAGTTCTTC. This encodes CASSLDPGLAGGTSYNEQFF.

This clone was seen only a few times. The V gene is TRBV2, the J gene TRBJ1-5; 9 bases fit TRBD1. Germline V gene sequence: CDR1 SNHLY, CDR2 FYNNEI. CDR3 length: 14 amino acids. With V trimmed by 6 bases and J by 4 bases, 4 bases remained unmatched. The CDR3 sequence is CASRGTGSNQPQHF. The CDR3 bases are TGTGCCAGCAGAGGGACAGGGTCAAATCAGCCCCAGCATTTT.

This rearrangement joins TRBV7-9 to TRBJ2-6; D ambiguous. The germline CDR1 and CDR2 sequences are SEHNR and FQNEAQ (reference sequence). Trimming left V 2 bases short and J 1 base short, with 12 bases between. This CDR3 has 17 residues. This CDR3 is CASSLNERKSGANVLTF. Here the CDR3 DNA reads TGTGCCAGCAGCTTAAACGAGAGGAAATCTGGGGCCAACGTCCTGACTTTC.

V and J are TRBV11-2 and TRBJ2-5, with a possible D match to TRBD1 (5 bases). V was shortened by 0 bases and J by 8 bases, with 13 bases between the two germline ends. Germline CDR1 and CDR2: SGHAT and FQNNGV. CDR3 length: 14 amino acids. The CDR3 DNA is TGTGCCAGCAGCTTAGACAGGGCTTTTAATACCCAGTACTTC. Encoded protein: CASSLDRAFNTQYF.

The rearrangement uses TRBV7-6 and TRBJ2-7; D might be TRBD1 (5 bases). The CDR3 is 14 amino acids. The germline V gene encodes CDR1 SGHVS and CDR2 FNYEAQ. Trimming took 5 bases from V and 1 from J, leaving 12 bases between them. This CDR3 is CASSHPTVSYEQYF. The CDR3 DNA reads TGTGCCAGCAGCCATCCGACAGTGTCCTACGAGCAGTACTTC.

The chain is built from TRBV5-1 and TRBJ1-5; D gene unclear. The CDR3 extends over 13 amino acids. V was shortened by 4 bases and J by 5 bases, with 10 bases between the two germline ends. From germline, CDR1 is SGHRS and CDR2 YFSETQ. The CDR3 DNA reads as TGCGCCAGCAGCCCGGATAGGGATCAGCCCCAGCATTTT. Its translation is CASSPDRDQPQHF.

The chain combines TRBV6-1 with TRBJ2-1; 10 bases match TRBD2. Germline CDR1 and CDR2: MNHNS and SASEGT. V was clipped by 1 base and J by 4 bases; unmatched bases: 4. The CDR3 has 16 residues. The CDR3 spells CASSEGERGGYNEQFF. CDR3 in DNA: TGTGCCAGCAGTGAAGGGGAGCGGGGGGGTTACAATGAGCAGTTCTTC.

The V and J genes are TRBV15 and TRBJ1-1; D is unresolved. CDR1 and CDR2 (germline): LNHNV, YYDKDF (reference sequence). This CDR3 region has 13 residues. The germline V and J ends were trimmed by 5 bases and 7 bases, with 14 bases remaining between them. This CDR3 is CATSPPKPLEAFF. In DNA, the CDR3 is TGTGCCACCAGCCCTCCCAAGCCGCTTGAAGCTTTCTTT.

CDR3: CSVESGHGTGELFF. DNA for the CDR3: TGCAGCGTTGAGTCAGGACATGGCACCGGGGAGCTGTTTTTT. This rearrangement joins TRBV29-1 to TRBJ2-2, with TRBD1 as a possible D gene (5 bases). Per germline, CDR1 SQVTM and CDR2 ANQGSEA. The ends were cut back, 3 bases at V and 4 bases at J, with 12 bases in the middle. The CDR3 has 14 residues.

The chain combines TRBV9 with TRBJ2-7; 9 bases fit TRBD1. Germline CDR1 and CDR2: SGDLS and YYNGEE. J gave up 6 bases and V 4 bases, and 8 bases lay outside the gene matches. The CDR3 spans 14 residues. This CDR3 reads CASSLSGTGREQYF. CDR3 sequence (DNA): TGTGCCAGCAGCCTATCCGGGACAGGGCGCGAGCAGTACTTC.

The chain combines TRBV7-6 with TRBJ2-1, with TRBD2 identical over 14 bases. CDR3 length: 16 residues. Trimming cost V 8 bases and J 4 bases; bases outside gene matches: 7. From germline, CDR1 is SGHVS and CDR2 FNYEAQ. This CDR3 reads CASRRLAGGQYNEQFF. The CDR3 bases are TGTGCCAGCCGCAGACTAGCGGGGGGGCAGTACAATGAGCAGTTCTTC.

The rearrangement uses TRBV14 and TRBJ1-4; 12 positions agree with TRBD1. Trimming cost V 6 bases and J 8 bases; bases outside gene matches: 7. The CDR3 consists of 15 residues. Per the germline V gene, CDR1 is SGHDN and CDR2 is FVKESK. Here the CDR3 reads CASSRVGTGGEKLFF. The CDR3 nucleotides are TGTGCCAGCAGTCGCGTGGGGACAGGGGGCGAAAAACTGTTTTTT.

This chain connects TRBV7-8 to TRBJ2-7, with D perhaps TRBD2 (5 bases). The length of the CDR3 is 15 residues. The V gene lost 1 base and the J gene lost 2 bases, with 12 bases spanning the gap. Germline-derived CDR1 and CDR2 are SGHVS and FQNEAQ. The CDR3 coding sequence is TGTGCCAGCAGCTTAGGCGGGCCTGACACCTACGAGCAGTACTTC. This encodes CASSLGGPDTYEQYF.

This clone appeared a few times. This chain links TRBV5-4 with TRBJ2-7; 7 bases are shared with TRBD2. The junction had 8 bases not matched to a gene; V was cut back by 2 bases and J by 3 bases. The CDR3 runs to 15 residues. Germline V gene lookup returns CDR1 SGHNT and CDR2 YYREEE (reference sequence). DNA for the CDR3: TGTGCCAGCAGCTTTGGGGAGGGCCGATTCTACGAGCAGTACTTC. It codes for CASSFGEGRFYEQYF.

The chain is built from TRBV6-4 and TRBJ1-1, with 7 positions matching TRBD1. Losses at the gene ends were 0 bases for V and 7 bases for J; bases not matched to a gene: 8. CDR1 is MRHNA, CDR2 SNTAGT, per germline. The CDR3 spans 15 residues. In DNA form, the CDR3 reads TGTGCCAGCAGTGACTCGGGCAGGGGGGGTGGTGAAGCTTTCTTT. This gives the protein CASSDSGRGGGEAFF.

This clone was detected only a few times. The DNA for the CDR3 is TGTGCCAGCAGCGGGGGCAACTATGGCTACACCTTC. Residues: CASSGGNYGYTF. The chain carries TRBV2 and TRBJ1-2; tentatively, D is TRBD1 (6 bases). There are 12 residues in the CDR3. The V gene's germline CDR1 is SNHLY and CDR2 FYNNEI. Trimming took off 6 bases at V and 2 bases at J, with 7 bases between the two ends.

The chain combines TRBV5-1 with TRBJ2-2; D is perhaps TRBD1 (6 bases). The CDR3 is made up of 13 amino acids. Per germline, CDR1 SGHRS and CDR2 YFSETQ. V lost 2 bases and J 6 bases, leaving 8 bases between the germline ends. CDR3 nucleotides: TGCGCCAGCAGCTTTGGGGGCTCCGGGGAGCTGTTTTTT. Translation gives CASSFGGSGELFF.

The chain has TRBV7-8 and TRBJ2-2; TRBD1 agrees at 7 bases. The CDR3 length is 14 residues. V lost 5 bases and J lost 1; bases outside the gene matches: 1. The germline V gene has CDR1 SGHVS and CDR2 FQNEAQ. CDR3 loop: CASSRTGNTGELFF. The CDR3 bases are TGTGCCAGCAGCCGGACAGGGAACACCGGGGAGCTGTTTTTT.

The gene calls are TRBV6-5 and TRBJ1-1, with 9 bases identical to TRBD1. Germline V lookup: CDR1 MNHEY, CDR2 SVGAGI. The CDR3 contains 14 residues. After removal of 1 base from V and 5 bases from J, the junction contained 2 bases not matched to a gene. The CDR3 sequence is CASSYLDRGTEAFF. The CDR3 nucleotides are TGTGCCAGCAGTTACTTGGACAGGGGAACTGAAGCTTTCTTT.

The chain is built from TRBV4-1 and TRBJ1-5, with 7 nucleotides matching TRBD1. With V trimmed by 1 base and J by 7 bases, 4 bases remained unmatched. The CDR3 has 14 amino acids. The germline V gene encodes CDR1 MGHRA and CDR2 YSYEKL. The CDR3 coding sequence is TGCGCCAGCAGCCAAGGCCGGACAGGCCAGCCCCAGCATTTT. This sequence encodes CASSQGRTGQPQHF.

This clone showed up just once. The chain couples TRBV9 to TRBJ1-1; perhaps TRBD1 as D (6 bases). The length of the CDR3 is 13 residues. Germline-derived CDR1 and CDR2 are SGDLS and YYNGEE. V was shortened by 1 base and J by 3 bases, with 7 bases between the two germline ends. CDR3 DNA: TGTGCCAGCAGCGTATCAGGGGACACTGAAGCTTTCTTT. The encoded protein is CASSVSGDTEAFF.

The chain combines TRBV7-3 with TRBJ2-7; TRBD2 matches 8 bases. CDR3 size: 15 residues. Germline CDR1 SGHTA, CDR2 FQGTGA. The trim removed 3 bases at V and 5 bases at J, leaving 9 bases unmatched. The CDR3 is CASSFLASGSNEQYF. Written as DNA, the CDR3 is TGTGCCAGCAGCTTCCTGGCCAGCGGGAGCAACGAGCAGTACTTC. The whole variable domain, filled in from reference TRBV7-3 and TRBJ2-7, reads GAGVSQTPSNKVTEKGKYVELRCDPISGHTALYWYRQSLGQGPEFLIYFQGTGAADDSGLPNDRFFAVRPEGSVSTLKIQRTERGDSAVYLCASSFLASGSNEQYFGPGTRLTVT.

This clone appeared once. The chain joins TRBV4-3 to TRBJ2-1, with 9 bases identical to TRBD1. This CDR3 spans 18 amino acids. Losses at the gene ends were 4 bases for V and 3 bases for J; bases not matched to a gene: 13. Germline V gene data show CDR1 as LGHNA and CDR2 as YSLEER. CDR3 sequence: CASSPAPLRQGVYNEQFF. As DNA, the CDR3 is TGCGCCAGCAGCCCCGCACCCCTCAGACAGGGGGTCTACAATGAGCAGTTCTTC.

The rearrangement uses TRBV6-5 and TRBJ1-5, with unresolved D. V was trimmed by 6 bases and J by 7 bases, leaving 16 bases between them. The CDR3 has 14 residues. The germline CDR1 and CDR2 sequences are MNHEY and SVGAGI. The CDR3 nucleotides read TGTGCCAGCAGCCCCTTGGATAGGGTGCAGCCCCAGCATTTT. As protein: CASSPLDRVQPQHF.

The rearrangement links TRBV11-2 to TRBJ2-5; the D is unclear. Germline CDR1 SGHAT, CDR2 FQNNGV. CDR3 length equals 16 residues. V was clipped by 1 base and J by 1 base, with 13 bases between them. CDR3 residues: CASSLGVMQLQETQYF. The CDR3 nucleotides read TGTGCCAGCAGCTTAGGCGTGATGCAGCTCCAAGAGACCCAGTACTTC. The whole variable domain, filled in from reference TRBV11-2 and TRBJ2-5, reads EAGVAQSPRYKIIEKRQSVAFWCNPISGHATLYWYQQILGQGPKLLIQFQNNGVVDDSQLPKDRFSAERLKGVDSTLKIQPAKLEDSAVYLCASSLGVMQLQETQYFGPGTRLLVL.